The 24 T cell receptor beta chains presented below share a single source sample, sequenced in a study of neoadjuvant nivolumab and ipilimumab in lung cancer. Sequencing was performed with immunoSEQ multiplex PCR; in TCRdb, only in-frame clones are kept and a portion is missing. The sample consists of tens of thousands of clones, 82% of them appearing once. The material sequenced was peripheral blood, taken before neoadjuvant nivolumab, alone or with ipilimumab. The receptors were gathered from an adult with non-small cell lung cancer.

The J gene is TRBJ1-5, the V gene TRBV5-1; TRBD1 is a possible D gene (5 bases). With 1 base removed from V and 5 bases from J, the gap between germline ends came to 13 bases. Germline CDR1 and CDR2: SGHRS and YFSETQ. This CDR3 has 15 amino acids. This chain's CDR3 is CASSLLGTGDQPQHF. CDR3 nucleotide sequence: TGCGCCAGCAGCTTGCTCGGGACGGGTGATCAGCCCCAGCATTTT.

This chain links TRBV18 with TRBJ2-3; 9 bases line up with TRBD1. Germline V gene data show CDR1 as KGHSH and CDR2 as LQKENI. The CDR3 covers 16 residues. Trimming took 1 base from V and 4 from J; bases not matched to a gene: 6. This CDR3 is CASSPLRDRGADTQYF. The DNA of the CDR3 is TGTGCCAGCTCACCACTCCGAGACAGGGGGGCAGATACGCAGTATTTT.

The chain couples TRBV7-6 to TRBJ2-1; a weak D match, TRBD2 (6 bases). Germline CDR1 is SGHVS and CDR2 is FNYEAQ. The germline V and J ends were trimmed by 2 bases and 3 bases, with 8 bases remaining between them. The CDR3 has 14 amino acids. The CDR3, as DNA: TGTGCCAGCAGCTTACTAGCGAGCTACAATGAGCAGTTCTTC. It yields the protein CASSLLASYNEQFF.

The genes are TRBV7-9 and TRBJ2-5, with D unclear. The germline V and J ends were trimmed by 3 bases and 2 bases, with 10 bases remaining between them. In germline, CDR1 is SEHNR, CDR2 FQNEAQ (reference sequence). The CDR3 extends over 14 amino acids. CDR3 bases: TGTGCCAGCAGCTTGGGGTCCTATCAAGAGACCCAGTACTTC. Translation gives CASSLGSYQETQYF. Variable domain in full (rest from reference TRBV7-9 and TRBJ2-5): DTGVSQNPRHKITKRGQNVTFRCDPISEHNRLYWYRQTLGQGPEFLTYFQNEAQLEKSRLLSDRFSAERPKGSFSTLEIQRTEQGDSAMYLCASSLGSYQETQYFGPGTRLLVL.

The J gene is TRBJ1-1, the V gene TRBV28; a possible D gene is TRBD1 (5 bases). CDR3 size: 13 residues. In germline, CDR1 is MDHEN, CDR2 SYDVKM. Trimming took 3 bases from V and 1 from J, leaving 6 bases between them. The chain's CDR3 is CASSFGQNTEAFF. The CDR3 DNA reads TGTGCCAGCAGTTTCGGACAGAACACTGAAGCTTTCTTT.

The sample holds a few counts of this clone. The V gene is TRBV10-3, the J gene TRBJ2-1, with TRBD1 identical over 8 bases. CDR3 size: 13 residues. V shed 7 bases and J 8 bases; nucleotides not matched to a gene: 7. CDR1 is ENHRY and CDR2 is SYGVKD in the germline V gene. This CDR3 reads CAIMGQVDYEQFF. The CDR3 nucleotides are TGTGCCATCATGGGACAGGTTGATTATGAGCAGTTCTTC.

This sequence joins TRBV4-1 and TRBJ1-2; D might be TRBD1 (5 bases). This CDR3 is 15 amino acids long. V lost 4 bases and J lost 1, with 13 bases in between. CDR1 is MGHRA, CDR2 YSYEKL, per germline. The CDR3 protein is CASSLRGAVNYGYTF. The DNA of the CDR3 is TGCGCCAGCAGCCTACGCGGGGCAGTTAACTATGGCTACACCTTC.

J is TRBJ2-7 and V is TRBV5-1, with a possible D match to TRBD1 (6 bases). CDR3 length: 15 residues. Germline V gene sequence: CDR1 SGHRS, CDR2 YFSETQ. The germline V and J ends were trimmed by 3 bases and 2 bases, with 15 bases remaining between them. CDR3 sequence (DNA): TGCGCCAGCAGCTCTTCACGGACAGATACCTACGAGCAGTACTTC. It yields the protein CASSSSRTDTYEQYF.

J is TRBJ1-1 and V is TRBV7-9, with D possibly matching TRBD1 (5 bases). This CDR3 is 12 amino acids long. Trimming shortened V by 5 bases and J by 10 bases, and 14 bases separated the two germline ends. Per germline, CDR1 SEHNR and CDR2 FQNEAQ (reference sequence). The CDR3 DNA is TGTGCCAGCAGCCCTCCGGGGGTAGGAGCTTTCTTT. As protein: CASSPPGVGAFF. Looking up the rest from reference TRBV7-9 and TRBJ1-1 gives the full variable domain: DTGVSQNPRHKITKRGQNVTFRCDPISEHNRLYWYRQTLGQGPEFLTYFQNEAQLEKSRLLSDRFSAERPKGSFSTLEIQRTEQGDSAMYLCASSPPGVGAFFGQGTRLTVV.

In DNA, the CDR3 is TGCAGCGTTGAAGATCGAGACACCGGCGCCTATGGCTACACCTTC. Translated, it gives CSVEDRDTGAYGYTF. This rearrangement joins TRBV29-1 to TRBJ1-2, with no clear D. Germline assignment: CDR1 SQVTM and CDR2 ANQGSEA. Trimming shortened V by 0 bases and J by 4 bases, and 15 bases separated the two germline ends. CDR3 length equals 15 residues.

V and J are TRBV6-1 and TRBJ2-7; 9 nucleotides line up with TRBD2. Germline assignment: CDR1 MNHNS and CDR2 SASEGT. V dropped 3 bases and J dropped 5; count of bases not matched to a gene: 8. This CDR3 region has 15 residues. CDR3 sequence (DNA): TGTGCCAGCAGTGACGTAGCGGGAGTATATGACGAGCAGTACTTC. Translated, it gives CASSDVAGVYDEQYF.

This clone was detected a few times. The chain combines TRBV5-6 with TRBJ1-2; a weak D match, TRBD1 (5 bases). The CDR3 contains 15 residues. Germline loops: CDR1 SGHDT, CDR2 YYEEEE. Trimming removed 3 bases at V and 1 base at J, with 13 bases between. The CDR3 sequence is CASSWGMTSNYGYTF. The CDR3 nucleotides are TGTGCCAGCAGCTGGGGCATGACAAGTAACTATGGCTACACCTTC.

The chain couples TRBV5-1 to TRBJ2-7; 7 bases are shared with TRBD1. Germline V gene sequence: CDR1 SGHRS, CDR2 YFSETQ. V trimming: 2 bases; J trimming: 6 bases; junction bases outside the gene matches: 5. The CDR3 has 13 residues. The CDR3 DNA reads TGCGCCAGCAGCTTCCAACAGGGGCTCGAGCAGTACTTC. Its translation: CASSFQQGLEQYF.

The chain's CDR3 is CASSLSEVLPKGTDTQYF. In nucleotides, the CDR3 is TGTGCCAGCAGCCTTTCCGAGGTTCTCCCCAAGGGGACAGATACGCAGTATTTT. The chain joins TRBV11-3 to TRBJ2-3, with D tentatively TRBD1 (5 bases). V shed 5 bases and J shed 3 bases, with 24 bases lying between them. Germline assignment: CDR1 SGHNT and CDR2 YENEEA. The CDR3 length is 18 residues.

The V call is TRBV6-5, the J call TRBJ2-7; a weak D match, TRBD1 (6 bases). V was trimmed by 0 bases and J by 1 base, leaving 10 bases between them. Germline V gene data show CDR1 as MNHEY and CDR2 as SVGAGI. The CDR3 length is 15 residues. CDR3 coding DNA: TGTGCCAGCAGTTACTCCCCGGACAGTTCCTACGAGCAGTACTTC. This sequence encodes CASSYSPDSSYEQYF.

The gene calls are TRBV2 and TRBJ2-7; 12 bases are a match to TRBD1. This CDR3 has 15 residues. Germline lookup yields CDR1 SNHLY and CDR2 FYNNEI. The junction had 11 bases not matched to a gene; V was cut back by 6 bases and J by 8 bases. DNA for the CDR3: TGTGCCAGCAGGTTTTTTAGGGGACAGGGGGCACAGCAGTACTTC. Protein sequence: CASRFFRGQGAQQYF.

The chain has TRBV7-9 and TRBJ1-2; TRBD1 might be the D (6 bases). The germline V gene has CDR1 SEHNR and CDR2 FQNEAQ (reference sequence). The CDR3 extends over 14 amino acids. Trimming shortened V by 1 base and J by 6 bases, and 12 bases separated the two germline ends. This chain's CDR3 is CASSLVAQGNGYTF. CDR3 coding DNA: TGTGCCAGCAGCTTAGTTGCCCAGGGGAATGGCTACACCTTC. The full variable domain, with the rest looked up from reference TRBV7-9 and TRBJ1-2, is DTGVSQNPRHKITKRGQNVTFRCDPISEHNRLYWYRQTLGQGPEFLTYFQNEAQLEKSRLLSDRFSAERPKGSFSTLEIQRTEQGDSAMYLCASSLVAQGNGYTFGSGTRLTVV.

The gene calls are TRBV12-2 and TRBJ2-7; the table assigns TRBD1, which was not confirmed against the DNA. TRBV12-2 is recorded as a pseudogene. The CDR3 length is 19 residues. The CDR3 region has the DNA TGTGCAAGTCGCTCGCCCCGCGCTCCGGGACAGGGTTATTCCTACGAGCAGTACTTC. Translated, it gives CASRSPRAPGQGYSYEQYF.

This chain connects TRBV5-1 to TRBJ1-1; D remains unclear. The V gene lost 5 bases and the J gene lost 7 bases, with 6 bases spanning the gap. Germline-derived CDR1 and CDR2 are SGHRS and YFSETQ. The CDR3 has 10 residues. CDR3 coding DNA: TGCGCCAGCAGGACGCGTGAAGCTTTCTTT. Protein product: CASRTREAFF.

V is TRBV18 and J is TRBJ2-7; 10 positions match TRBD2. The J segment lost 5 bases and the V segment lost 4 bases, leaving 11 bases of the junction unmatched. The CDR3 has 16 amino acids. Germline CDR1 is KGHSH and CDR2 is LQKENI. CDR3 sequence (DNA): TGTGCCAGCTCACGGATCCTAGCGGGAGTTGGGCACGAGCAGTACTTC. Translation: CASSRILAGVGHEQYF.

The chain uses TRBV5-1 and TRBJ2-5; D gene ambiguous. Germline V CDR1 and CDR2: SGHRS, YFSETQ. The CDR3 runs to 13 residues. Trimming took 5 bases from V and 8 from J, leaving 16 bases between them. CDR3 residues: CASSSEPTGTQYF. The CDR3 bases are TGCGCCAGCAGTTCCGAACCCACGGGTACCCAGTACTTC.

This clone was seen just once. The V and J genes are TRBV7-6 and TRBJ1-2; D possibly corresponds to TRBD1 (6 bases). The CDR3 extends over 17 amino acids. Germline V CDR1 and CDR2: SGHVS, FNYEAQ. V was pared by 4 bases and J by 2 bases, with 20 bases between. CDR3 DNA sequence: TGTGCCAGCAGCTCAGCCCTAGGGGGGATTTTCAACTATGGCTACACCTTC. Residues: CASSSALGGIFNYGYTF.

V is TRBV11-3 and J is TRBJ2-1, with TRBD2 matching over 8 bases. V trimming: 0 bases; J trimming: 3 bases; junction bases outside the gene matches: 1. This CDR3 has 15 residues. Per germline, CDR1 SGHNT and CDR2 YENEEA. This CDR3 is CASSLDTSGYNEQFF. CDR3 nucleotide sequence: TGTGCCAGCAGCTTAGATACTAGCGGCTACAATGAGCAGTTCTTC.

Only a few counts were recorded for this clone. The rearrangement joins TRBV30 to TRBJ1-4, with D possibly TRBD1 on 5 matching bases. The V end was cut by 0 bases, the J end by 5 bases, with 10 bases between. Germline V lookup: CDR1 GTSNPN, CDR2 SVGIG (reference sequence). The CDR3 is made up of 14 amino acids. The CDR3 DNA reads TGTGCCTGGAGTGTACTCAGGGAGAATGAAAAACTGTTTTTT. Its protein is CAWSVLRENEKLFF.